The rows below give T cell receptor beta chains drawn from one sample of a study of cytomegalovirus exposure and HLA in healthy donors. Method: immunoSEQ multiplex PCR; TCRdb's copy keeps in-frame clones and lacks some. The sample includes 150,000 to 180,000 clones, about four fifths seen only once; the top ten take 2.8%. Source material: PBMCs. The origin of the receptors is a man aged 18 to 30 in good health and CMV-seronegative. CDR3s include the opening cysteine and the closing phenylalanine or tryptophan. Fields, in order: clone size, J gene, D gene, V gene, CDR3 protein, CDR3 DNA. The D gene is left open where the match is weak. Size tells how often a clone was seen (once, few, many) or the class of an expanded clone, and some rows leave it out.

size: once
J: TRBJ2-2
D: -
V: TRBV11-2
CDR3: CASSFEVGNTGELFF
DNA: TGTGCCAGCAGCTTTGAGGTTGGGAACACCGGGGAGCTGTTTTTT

size: -
J: TRBJ1-5
D: -
V: TRBV6-6
CDR3: CASSYGGAGNQPQHF
DNA: TGTGCCAGCAGTTACGGGGGGGCTGGCAATCAGCCCCAGCATTTT

size: -
J: TRBJ2-3
D: TRBD1
V: TRBV18
CDR3: CASSRDRRTDTQYF
DNA: TGTGCCAGCTCCCGGGACAGGAGAACAGATACGCAGTATTTT

size: once
J: TRBJ1-2
D: TRBD1
V: TRBV7-9
CDR3: CASSLGQGGYGYTF
DNA: TGTGCCAGCAGCTTGGGACAGGGGGGCTATGGCTACACCTTC

size: -
J: TRBJ2-7
D: TRBD2
V: TRBV2
CDR3: CASNGLAGGQYF
DNA: TGTGCCAGCAATGGACTAGCGGGGGGGCAGTACTTC

size: -
J: TRBJ2-2
D: -
V: TRBV25-1
CDR3: CASSPPRGGELFF
DNA: TGTGCCAGCAGTCCCCCTCGAGGCGGGGAGCTGTTTTTT

size: -
J: TRBJ2-5
D: TRBD2
V: TRBV29-1
CDR3: CSGELAGGIQETQYF
DNA: TGCAGCGGGGAGCTAGCGGGGGGGATCCAAGAGACCCAGTACTTC

size: -
J: TRBJ2-5
D: TRBD2
V: TRBV7-3
CDR3: CASSALAGGPEETQYF
DNA: TGTGCCAGCAGCGCACTAGCGGGGGGGCCTGAAGAGACCCAGTACTTC

size: -
J: TRBJ1-2
D: -
V: TRBV6-6
CDR3: CASSFLLGGGYGYTF
DNA: TGTGCCAGCAGTTTCTTACTTGGGGGGGGCTATGGCTACACCTTC

size: -
J: TRBJ2-3
D: -
V: TRBV7-9
CDR3: CASMGLWGTDTQYF
DNA: TGTGCCAGCATGGGACTTTGGGGCACAGATACGCAGTATTTT

size: once
J: TRBJ1-5
D: TRBD1
V: TRBV7-8
CDR3: CASSLAPGQGVNSNQPQHF
DNA: TGTGCCAGCAGCTTAGCGCCAGGACAGGGGGTTAATAGCAATCAGCCCCAGCATTTT

size: -
J: TRBJ2-3
D: -
V: TRBV11-2
CDR3: CASSFIRAADTQYF
DNA: TGTGCCAGCAGCTTTATCAGGGCCGCAGATACGCAGTATTTT

size: -
J: TRBJ2-2
D: -
V: TRBV7-3
CDR3: CASSSGGTANTGELFF
DNA: TGTGCCAGCAGCTCCGGCGGGACAGCGAACACCGGGGAGCTGTTTTTT

size: -
J: TRBJ2-2
D: TRBD1
V: TRBV4-1
CDR3: CASSQPGTGNTGELFF
DNA: TGCGCCAGCAGCCAGCCGGGGACAGGGAACACCGGGGAGCTGTTTTTT

size: -
J: TRBJ2-1
D: TRBD2
V: TRBV30
CDR3: CAGSGGPPRDNEQFF
DNA: TGTGCCGGAAGCGGGGGACCCCCCCGAGACAATGAGCAGTTCTTC

size: -
J: TRBJ2-5
D: TRBD2
V: TRBV7-7
CDR3: CASSLVGLGGGQETQYF
DNA: TGTGCCAGCAGCTTAGTCGGTTTAGGCGGGGGTCAAGAGACCCAGTACTTC

size: -
J: TRBJ1-1
D: -
V: TRBV13
CDR3: CASRRDGFIRGTEAFF
DNA: TGTGCCAGCAGGCGAGACGGTTTCATCCGGGGCACTGAAGCTTTCTTT

size: -
J: TRBJ2-3
D: -
V: TRBV7-6
CDR3: CASSLGRGTDTQYF
DNA: TGTGCCAGCAGCTTAGGGAGGGGCACAGATACGCAGTATTTT

size: -
J: TRBJ1-2
D: -
V: TRBV4-2
CDR3: CASSQVAGADYGYTF
DNA: TGTGCCAGCAGCCAAGTGGCAGGGGCGGACTATGGCTACACCTTC

size: few
J: TRBJ2-5
D: -
V: TRBV9
CDR3: CASSVRETQYF
DNA: TGTGCCAGCAGCGTGCGAGAGACCCAGTACTTC

size: once
J: TRBJ1-1
D: TRBD1
V: TRBV18
CDR3: CASLGQVNTEAFF
DNA: TGTGCCAGCCTTGGACAGGTGAACACTGAAGCTTTCTTT

size: -
J: TRBJ1-5
D: -
V: TRBV6-5
CDR3: CASSTGGNQPQHF
DNA: TGTGCCAGCAGTACCGGGGGCAATCAGCCCCAGCATTTT

size: -
J: TRBJ2-5
D: -
V: TRBV11-2
CDR3: CASSLTPGAETQYF
DNA: TGTGCCAGCAGCTTAACACCAGGGGCAGAGACCCAGTACTTC

size: -
J: TRBJ2-2
D: -
V: TRBV9
CDR3: CASSGRDRRTGELFF
DNA: TGTGCCAGCAGCGGGAGGGACAGAAGGACCGGGGAGCTGTTTTTT

size: -
J: TRBJ1-2
D: -
V: TRBV6-5
CDR3: CASSYQGNYGYTF
DNA: TGTGCCAGCAGTTACCAGGGGAACTATGGCTACACCTTC

size: few
J: TRBJ2-5
D: TRBD1
V: TRBV28
CDR3: CASSPRQGKGQETQYF
DNA: TGTGCCAGCAGTCCGCGACAGGGGAAGGGCCAAGAGACCCAGTACTTC

size: -
J: TRBJ2-7
D: TRBD2
V: TRBV7-2
CDR3: CASSLVLTSGGRYEQYF
DNA: TGTGCCAGCAGCTTAGTATTAACTAGCGGGGGGCGATACGAGCAGTACTTC

size: -
J: TRBJ1-2
D: -
V: TRBV16
CDR3: CASSQRTVANYGYTF
DNA: TGTGCCAGCAGCCAAAGGACTGTAGCTAACTATGGCTACACCTTC

size: once
J: TRBJ2-5
D: -
V: TRBV6-1
CDR3: CASSVNFQETQYF
DNA: TGTGCCAGCAGTGTGAACTTCCAAGAGACCCAGTACTTC

size: -
J: TRBJ2-2
D: TRBD2
V: TRBV4-1
CDR3: CASSQIGGAGTGELFF
DNA: TGCGCCAGCAGCCAAATCGGGGGGGCGGGCACCGGGGAGCTGTTTTTT

size: -
J: TRBJ1-2
D: -
V: TRBV27
CDR3: CASRTLRSVDYGYTF
DNA: TGTGCCAGCAGGACCTTAAGGAGTGTCGACTATGGCTACACCTTC

size: -
J: TRBJ2-1
D: TRBD2
V: TRBV7-3
CDR3: CASSLNSGESSYNEQFF
DNA: TGTGCCAGCAGCTTAAATAGCGGGGAGAGCTCCTACAATGAGCAGTTCTTC

size: -
J: TRBJ1-6
D: TRBD1
V: TRBV27
CDR3: CASGTLRGVSPLHF
DNA: TGTGCCAGCGGTACCCTCAGGGGGGTCTCACCCCTCCACTTT

size: few
J: TRBJ1-4
D: -
V: TRBV18
CDR3: CASSPQEGGSFEKLFF
DNA: TGTGCCAGCTCACCCCAGGAGGGAGGCAGCTTCGAAAAACTGTTTTTT

size: few
J: TRBJ2-6
D: TRBD2
V: TRBV30
CDR3: CAWGGKQRGPLSGANVLTF
DNA: TGTGCCTGGGGCGGGAAACAGCGGGGGCCTCTCTCTGGGGCCAACGTCCTGACTTTC

size: -
J: TRBJ1-4
D: TRBD1
V: TRBV30
CDR3: CAWDRGNEKLFF
DNA: TGTGCCTGGGACAGGGGGAATGAAAAACTGTTTTTT

size: -
J: TRBJ2-6
D: -
V: TRBV2
CDR3: CASRDRSGANGLTF
DNA: TGTGCCAGCAGGGATCGTTCTGGGGCCAACGGCCTGACTTTC

size: -
J: TRBJ1-2
D: TRBD1
V: TRBV19
CDR3: CASSRDRGSYGYTF
DNA: TGTGCCAGTAGTCGGGACAGGGGTTCCTATGGCTACACCTTC

size: few
J: TRBJ2-1
D: -
V: TRBV5-8
CDR3: CASSLSGGEQFF
DNA: TGTGCCAGCAGCTTGTCCGGGGGTGAGCAGTTCTTC